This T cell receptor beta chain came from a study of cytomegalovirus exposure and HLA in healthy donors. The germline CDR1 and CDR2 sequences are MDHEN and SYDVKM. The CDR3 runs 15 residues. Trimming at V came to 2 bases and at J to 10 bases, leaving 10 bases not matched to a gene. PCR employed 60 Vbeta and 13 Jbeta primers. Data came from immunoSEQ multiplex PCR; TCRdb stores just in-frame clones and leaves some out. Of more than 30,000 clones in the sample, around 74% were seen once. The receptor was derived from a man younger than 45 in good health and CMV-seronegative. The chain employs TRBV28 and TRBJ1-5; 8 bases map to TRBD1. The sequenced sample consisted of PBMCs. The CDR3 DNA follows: TGTGCCAGCAGTTTAGGTGTACAGGGGGTGAACCCCCAGCATTTT. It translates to CASSLGVQGVNPQHF.